This entry describes one T cell receptor beta chain. Under the authors' procedure: The assay estimated nucleated cells by amplifying reference gene primers. Measured with immunoSEQ multiplex PCR; TCRdb has only the in-frame clones, and not every one. D and trimming come from the DNA, and the V and J calls and clone size come from that table. The sample lists 200,000 to 250,000 clones; around 84% were seen once. The data stem from a study of blood T cell repertoires in COVID-19. Study at large: There were acute and convalescent COVID-19 samples, and they came from the United States, Italy and Spain. T cells, B-cell-depleted T cells, or PBMCs provided the cDNA or gDNA that served as material.

The V end was cut by 2 bases, the J end by 5 bases, with 13 bases between. This CDR3 contains 14 residues. CDR1 SGHTA and CDR2 FQGNSA come from the germline V gene. The sequenced sample was peripheral blood. This TCR was sampled from a woman aged 55-69 years who had recovered from COVID-19. The rearrangement joins TRBV7-2 to TRBJ2-7; D possibly corresponds to TRBD1 (5 bases). CDR3 in amino acids: CASSLRAGSNEQYF. As DNA, the CDR3 is TGTGCCAGCAGCTTAAGAGCAGGGTCCAACGAGCAGTACTTC. The full variable domain, with the rest looked up from reference TRBV7-2 and TRBJ2-7, is GAGVSQSPSNKVTEKGKDVELRCDPISGHTALYWYRQSLGQGLEFLIYFQGNSAPDKSGLPSDRFSAERTGGSVSTLTIQRTQQEDSAVYLCASSLRAGSNEQYFGPGTRLTVT.